These 15 T cell receptor beta chains were sequenced from one sample in a study of blood T cells in healthy people across ages. Using a J-beta primer mix together with a sample-barcoded 5' primer, a second PCR was run for roughly 7 to 11 cycles. TCRdb analysed the 5' RACE reads with MiXCR anew, one entry per CDR3 protein. The sample yields about 500,000 distinct CDR3 sequences, under 30% seen once. These same records also appear under a second study, on T cells of mothers and their children.

Material: blood. All receptors come from a boy between 10 and 17 years old in good health.

This clonotype has just one count. This is likely a read error, given that the CDR3 carries no conserved phenylalanine or tryptophan at its end. The genes are TRBV5-4 and TRBJ2-5; D is undetermined. The CDR3 has 14 residues. V was shortened by 1 base and J by 5 bases, with 12 bases between the two germline ends. Germline loops: CDR1 SGHNT, CDR2 YYREEE (reference sequence). CDR3 coding DNA: TGTGCCAGCAGCTTGATCTCTTCAAAGGAGACCCAGTACCTC. Residues: CASSLISSKETQYL.

This clonotype was picked up a small number of times. The rearrangement links TRBV20-1 to TRBJ2-4, with D unresolved. Germline assignment: CDR1 DFQATT and CDR2 SNEGSKA (reference sequence). Trimming removed 1 base from V and 6 bases from J, with 13 bases in between. The CDR3 runs to 14 residues. In DNA, the CDR3 is TGCAGTGCTAGAGGTTCCGCTTCCAGAAACATTCAGTACTTC. It translates to CSARGSASRNIQYF.

The chain recombines TRBV5-1 with TRBJ1-2; D gene ambiguous. Looked up from germline, CDR1 is SGHRS and CDR2 is YFSETQ. The CDR3 length is 15 residues. V lost 0 bases, J lost 6 bases, and 15 bases lay in between. Here the CDR3 reads CASSLEAFEVDGYTF. The CDR3 nucleotides are TGCGCCAGCAGCTTGGAGGCCTTCGAGGTGGATGGCTACACCTTC.

The V and J genes are TRBV7-2 and TRBJ2-5, with 10 nucleotides matching TRBD2. The CDR3 runs 16 residues. J gave up 5 bases and V 1 base, and 7 bases lay outside the gene matches. Germline V gives CDR1 SGHTA, CDR2 FQGNSA. The CDR3 sequence: CASSLGSSGSRETQYF. The CDR3 bases are TGTGCCAGCAGCTTAGGATCTAGCGGGAGTAGGGAGACCCAGTACTTC.

Only a few counts were recorded for this clonotype. V usage is TRBV6-2 or TRBV6-3 and J usage is TRBJ2-1; D possibly matches TRBD1 or TRBD2 (5 bases each). The J call is uncertain, as TRBJ2-7 better fits the DNA end. Germline-derived CDR1 and CDR2 are MNHEY and SVGEGT. The CDR3 is made up of 13 amino acids. The CDR3 spells CATVPGRLNEQYF. The CDR3, as DNA: TGTGCCACCGTCCCGGGACGGCTGAACGAGCAGTACTTC.

The V call is TRBV20-1, the J call TRBJ2-3; 15 bases fit TRBD2. This CDR3 is 16 amino acids long. V trimming: 5 bases; J trimming: 2 bases; junction bases outside the gene matches: 5. CDR1 and CDR2 (germline): DFQATT, SNEGSKA (reference sequence). This CDR3 is CSAPGLAGGFTDTQYF. The CDR3 DNA reads as TGCAGTGCTCCGGGACTAGCGGGGGGTTTCACAGATACGCAGTATTTT.

This clonotype was observed a handful of times. This chain joins TRBV2 and TRBJ2-5; D not resolved. This CDR3 has 13 amino acids. The germline V gene encodes CDR1 SNHLY and CDR2 FYNNEI. Trimming stripped 3 bases from V and 0 bases from J, with 5 bases between. CDR3 DNA sequence: TGTGCCAGCAGTGATTGGGACCAAGAGACCCAGTACTTC. This translates into CASSDWDQETQYF. Supplemented by reference TRBV2 and TRBJ2-5, the full variable domain reads EPEVTQTPSHQVTQMGQEVILRCVPISNHLYFYWYRQILGQKVEFLVSFYNNEISEKSEIFDDQFSVERPDGSNFTLKIRSTKLEDSAMYFCASSDWDQETQYFGPGTRLLVL.

In nucleotides, the CDR3 is TGTGCCAGCAGTGGGGGACTAGCGGAGACCTACGAGCAGTACTTC. Its translation is CASSGGLAETYEQYF. The chain couples TRBV25-1 to TRBJ2-5, with TRBD2 matching over 11 bases. With the DNA end fitting TRBJ2-7 better, the J assignment may be wrong. CDR1 and CDR2 from the germline V gene are MGHDK and SYGVNS. The CDR3 contains 15 residues.

The chain joins TRBV7-9 to TRBJ2-4; TRBD2 matches 7 bases. Germline V lookup: CDR1 SEHNR, CDR2 FQNEAQ (reference sequence). The CDR3 is made up of 12 amino acids. With V trimmed by 11 bases and J by 8 bases, 9 bases remained unmatched. The CDR3: CASRGVEDIQYF. The CDR3 DNA sequence: TGTGCCTCTCGGGGGGTTGAGGACATTCAGTACTTC. The complete variable domain, with remaining parts taken from reference TRBV7-9 and TRBJ2-4, reads DTGVSQNPRHKITKRGQNVTFRCDPISEHNRLYWYRQTLGQGPEFLTYFQNEAQLEKSRLLSDRFSAERPKGSFSTLEIQRTEQGDSAMYLCASRGVEDIQYFGAGTRLSVL.

The chain is built from TRBV3-1 and TRBJ1-4; 8 nucleotides line up with TRBD1. This CDR3 is 16 amino acids long. V gave up 5 bases and J gave up 1 base; unmatched junction bases: 6. CDR1 LGHDT and CDR2 YNNKEL come from the germline V gene (reference sequence). The chain's CDR3 is CASSAGQGGTNEKLFF. CDR3 nucleotides: TGTGCCAGCAGCGCCGGACAGGGAGGAACTAATGAAAAACTGTTTTTT.

This clonotype was picked up a small number of times. V usage is TRBV7-2 and J usage is TRBJ2-5; tentatively, D is TRBD2 (7 bases). Germline values: CDR1 SGHTA, CDR2 FQGNSA. This CDR3 has 14 residues. The ends were cut back, 2 bases at V and 4 bases at J, with 11 bases in the middle. The CDR3 nucleotides read TGTGCCAGCAGCTTAAGTAGGGGGGGAGAGACCCAGTACTTC. Amino acids: CASSLSRGGETQYF.

The chain has TRBV29-1 and TRBJ2-1; 9 nucleotides agree with TRBD2. Germline V gene sequence: CDR1 SQVTM, CDR2 ANQGSEA. The CDR3 has 12 amino acids. The ends lost 6 bases at V and 12 bases at J; junction bases unmatched: 9. CDR3 protein: CSVPSGISGQFF. In DNA, the CDR3 is TGCAGCGTGCCTAGCGGGATTTCTGGGCAGTTCTTC.

The J gene is TRBJ2-5, the V gene TRBV3-1; D remains unclear. The CDR3 is 15 amino acids. The V end lost 1 base, the J end lost 1 base, and 10 bases lay between the germline ends. Germline CDR1 and CDR2: LGHDT and YNNKEL (reference sequence). Here the CDR3 reads CASSQVALPQETQYF. The CDR3 bases are TGTGCCAGCAGCCAAGTTGCGCTACCCCAAGAGACCCAGTACTTC.

The genes are TRBV27 and TRBJ2-5, with 9 bases matching TRBD1. This CDR3 comprises 14 residues. J lost 6 bases, V lost 5 bases, and 7 bases had no gene match. CDR1 is MNHEY and CDR2 is SMNVEV in the germline V gene (reference sequence). The CDR3 region has the DNA TGTGCCAGCAGTATATGGGGACAGGGCCAGACCCAGTACTTC. It translates to CASSIWGQGQTQYF.

The sample holds a few counts of this clonotype. This chain joins TRBV9 and TRBJ2-5, with TRBD2 matching 9 bases. The germline V gene has CDR1 SGDLS and CDR2 YYNGEE. The trim removed 4 bases at V and 2 bases at J, leaving 15 bases unmatched. The CDR3 is made up of 18 amino acids. The CDR3, as DNA: TGTGCCAGCAGCCCGTCGGCCGGGGTAGCGGGAGCACAAGAGACCCAGTACTTC. Translation gives CASSPSAGVAGAQETQYF.